This TCR beta chain was documented in a study of lymphopenia after photon versus proton radiotherapy. Germline V lookup: CDR1 MDHEN, CDR2 SYDVKM. The CDR3 loop spans 19 amino acids. The ends lost 2 bases at V and 2 bases at J; junction bases unmatched: 15. Assay: immunoSEQ multiplex PCR; the TCRdb copy retains only in-frame clones and omits some. The sample has more than 70,000 clones; 65% to 85% are singletons. The rearrangement links TRBV28 to TRBJ2-7, with 10 bases identical to TRBD2. Sequenced material: peripheral blood, taken from a patient treated with proton-based radiotherapy. This receptor was identified in a man aged 60 to 75 with pancreatic cancer. DNA for the CDR3: TGTGCCAGCAGTTTAGATCCTTTTCGTCTAGCGGGGGACACCTACGAGCAGTACTTC. It codes for CASSLDPFRLAGDTYEQYF. The full variable domain, its missing parts supplied by reference TRBV28 and TRBJ2-7, is DVKVTQSSRYLVKRTGEKVFLECVQDMDHENMFWYRQDPGLGLRLIYFSYDVKMKEKGDIPEGYSVSREKKERFSLILESASTNQTSMYLCASSLDPFRLAGDTYEQYFGPGTRLTVT.